Below are 10 T cell receptor beta chains sequenced from a single sample in a study of T-cell reconstitution after alpha-beta-depleted transplantation in children. Unique molecular identifiers were incorporated during preparation of the TCRbeta library. TCRdb processed the PCR reads anew with MiXCR; each CDR3 protein has one entry. The data contain 600,000 to 700,000 distinct CDR3 sequences, roughly 17% of them singletons. The sequenced sample was PBMCs from the stem cell graft donor, obtained from the stem cell graft. All receptors come from a human donor who donated a stem cell graft to a child with acute myeloid leukemia.

For the CDR3, the DNA is TGCGCCAGCAGCTTGGACCTTTCGCCCCTCCACTTT. Its translation is CASSLDLSPLHF. The chain links TRBV5-1 to TRBJ1-6; D is uncertain. The CDR3 totals 12 residues. V was trimmed by 0 bases and J by 13 bases, leaving 8 bases between them. The germline V gene encodes CDR1 SGHRS and CDR2 YFSETQ.

The table lists this clonotype with many counts. The rearrangement joins TRBV29-1 to TRBJ1-1, with D unresolved. V lost 3 bases and J 1 base, leaving 6 bases between the germline ends. The CDR3 consists of 12 residues. The germline gives CDR1 SQVTM, CDR2 ANQGSEA. The CDR3 coding sequence is TGCAGCGTTGACCCGCAGAACACTGAAGCTTTCTTT. Its translation: CSVDPQNTEAFF. Together with reference TRBV29-1 and TRBJ1-1, the CDR3 gives the full variable domain: SAVISQKPSRDICQRGTSLTIQCQVDSQVTMMFWYRQQPGQSLTLIATANQGSEATYESGFVIDKFPISRPNLTFSTLTVSNMSPEDSSIYLCSVDPQNTEAFFGQGTRLTVV.

The V call is TRBV5-1, the J call TRBJ2-2; D is possibly TRBD2 (5 bases). Trimming pared 1 base from V and 0 bases from J, leaving 13 bases between. Germline lookup yields CDR1 SGHRS and CDR2 YFSETQ. The CDR3 consists of 17 residues. DNA for the CDR3: TGCGCCAGCAGCTTGAAATTCGGACTCTCGAACACCGGGGAGCTGTTTTTT. As protein: CASSLKFGLSNTGELFF.

This clonotype was detected once. This chain uses TRBV30 with TRBJ2-1, with D unresolved. The length of the CDR3 is 13 residues. Germline CDR1 GTSNPN, CDR2 SVGIG (reference sequence). Trimming stripped 8 bases from V and 3 bases from J, with 14 bases between. This CDR3 reads CAGLVRSYNEQFF. The CDR3 DNA reads TGTGCCGGCCTGGTTAGGAGCTACAATGAGCAGTTCTTC.

CDR3 loop: CASSQTSGGTTGVPDTQYF. The CDR3 coding sequence is TGCGCCAGCAGCCAGACTAGCGGGGGGACTACCGGGGTCCCAGATACGCAGTATTTT. This chain joins TRBV5-1 and TRBJ2-3; 13 nucleotides align to TRBD2. CDR1 is SGHRS, CDR2 YFSETQ, per germline. Germline trimming cut 4 bases from V and 4 bases from J; bases unmatched to any gene: 15. The CDR3 length is 19 residues.

This clonotype was detected ten times or more. The rearrangement links TRBV12-3 or TRBV12-4 to TRBJ1-2; D perhaps matches TRBD1 (5 bases). V lost 5 bases and J 8 bases, leaving 12 bases between the germline ends. The CDR3 covers 12 residues. This CDR3 reads CASSHQGEGYTF. CDR3 bases: TGTGCCAGCAGTCATCAGGGAGAGGGCTACACCTTC.

This clonotype has at least ten counts. This chain joins TRBV20-1 and TRBJ2-1; 8 bases map to TRBD2. The CDR3 extends over 14 amino acids. The V gene end was trimmed by 5 bases and the J gene end by 12 bases; junction bases not matched to a gene: 15. Germline CDR1 is DFQATT and CDR2 is SNEGSKA (reference sequence). The CDR3 spells CSARISGRAKVQFF. The CDR3 DNA sequence: TGCAGTGCTCGTATAAGCGGGAGAGCTAAGGTGCAGTTCTTC.

This clonotype was detected ten times or more. The chain has TRBV20-1 and TRBJ2-7; D ambiguous. The germline V gene has CDR1 DFQATT and CDR2 SNEGSKA (reference sequence). This CDR3 comprises 12 residues. The V and J ends lost 3 bases and 7 bases respectively, with 13 bases between them. CDR3 nucleotides: TGCAGTGCTAGCACGACCCAGAGGGAGCAGTACGTC. This encodes CSASTTQREQYV.

This clonotype occurred many times. This chain links TRBV20-1 with TRBJ2-1, with TRBD2 identical over 12 bases. V shed 6 bases, J shed 9 bases, and the junction held 9 bases outside the gene matches. Germline V gene lookup returns CDR1 DFQATT and CDR2 SNEGSKA (reference sequence). There are 14 residues in the CDR3. The CDR3 sequence: CSATLAGGLSEQFF. The CDR3 DNA reads as TGCAGTGCAACCCTAGCGGGGGGGCTAAGTGAGCAGTTCTTC.

This clonotype was counted many times. DNA of the CDR3: TGCGCCAGCAGCGCGCAGGGTCTCGATACGCAGTATTTT. This translates into CASSAQGLDTQYF. The rearrangement links TRBV5-1 to TRBJ2-3; D might be TRBD1 (5 bases). The V end was cut by 4 bases, the J end by 6 bases, with 12 bases between. The CDR3 runs 13 residues. Germline CDR1 reads SGHRS; CDR2 reads YFSETQ.